The 29 T cell receptor beta chains reported below all come from one sample, sequenced in a study of blood T cell repertoires in COVID-19. Here immunoSEQ multiplex PCR was the method, and the copy in TCRdb shows in-frame clones only, minus some. Among around 76,000 clones listed, 75% to 90% were seen once. Sequencing input: peripheral blood. The source of these receptors is a man aged 50-59 years with COVID-19, enrolled during active disease.

The genes are TRBV7-2 and TRBJ2-5; TRBD2 is a possible D gene (6 bases). V lost 5 bases, J lost 5 bases, and 18 bases lay in between. The CDR3 length is 15 residues. The germline V gene has CDR1 SGHTA and CDR2 FQGNSA. The CDR3 is CASSPPPTRTETQYF. As DNA, the CDR3 is TGTGCCAGCAGCCCACCTCCGACTAGGACGGAGACCCAGTACTTC.

The V and J genes are TRBV27 and TRBJ2-7; perhaps TRBD2 as D (5 bases). The germline CDR1 and CDR2 sequences are MNHEY and SMNVEV (reference sequence). This CDR3 spans 15 amino acids. Trimming cost V 3 bases and J 5 bases, with 17 bases left between them. The chain's CDR3 is CASSFTLAGLNEQYF. The CDR3 DNA is TGTGCCAGCAGTTTCACCCTAGCAGGACTGAACGAGCAGTACTTC.

This clone occurred a few times. This rearrangement joins TRBV28 to TRBJ1-2, with 9 bases matching TRBD1. The CDR3 runs to 14 residues. V gave up 5 bases and J gave up 5 bases; unmatched junction bases: 6. CDR1 and CDR2 (germline): MDHEN, SYDVKM. This CDR3 is CASSTGQGWYGYTF. The DNA for the CDR3 is TGTGCCAGCAGTACCGGACAGGGGTGGTATGGCTACACCTTC.

The rearrangement links TRBV5-1 to TRBJ2-1; 7 bases line up with TRBD1. Germline lookup yields CDR1 SGHRS and CDR2 YFSETQ. The V gene end was trimmed by 1 base and the J gene end by 6 bases; junction bases not matched to a gene: 19. This CDR3 has 19 amino acids. CDR3 loop: CASSLTFPDRQGTLNEQFF. The CDR3 DNA follows: TGCGCCAGCAGCTTGACCTTTCCAGACCGACAGGGAACCCTCAATGAGCAGTTCTTC.

This clone was seen a single time. The rearrangement joins TRBV9 to TRBJ2-2; no clear D. CDR1 and CDR2 from the germline V gene are SGDLS and YYNGEE. The CDR3 is made up of 14 amino acids. Trimming cost V 8 bases and J 3 bases, with 14 bases left between them. CDR3 DNA sequence: TGTGCCAGTCAAACTGCCCCCGACACCGGGGAGCTGTTTTTT. Its protein is CASQTAPDTGELFF.

This sequence joins TRBV6-5 and TRBJ2-7; a possible D gene is TRBD2 (5 bases). Germline CDR1 reads MNHEY; CDR2 reads SVGAGI. Trimming pared 6 bases from V and 2 bases from J, leaving 11 bases between. The CDR3 has 13 residues. The CDR3 DNA follows: TGTGCCAGCAGGTCCGGAGGCCCCTACGAGCAGTACTTC. Protein sequence: CASRSGGPYEQYF.

The chain combines TRBV27 with TRBJ2-2; D call uncertain. V was clipped by 3 bases and J by 9 bases, with 23 bases between them. The CDR3 runs 17 residues. CDR1 MNHEY and CDR2 SMNVEV come from the germline V gene (reference sequence). The CDR3 is CASSFGRSKKVFRELFF. The CDR3 nucleotides read TGTGCCAGCAGTTTCGGCAGGTCAAAAAAGGTCTTCCGGGAGCTGTTTTTT.

The gene calls are TRBV21-1 and TRBJ2-1; the listed D gene, TRBD1, was not tested against the DNA. TRBV21-1 is an annotated pseudogene. The CDR3 has 16 amino acids. For the CDR3, the DNA is TGTGCCAGCAGCAAAACCACAGGGCCCACCTACAATGAGCAGTTCTTC. Translated: CASSKTTGPTYNEQFF.

This clone has just one count. A junction boundary mismatches the germline segment, possibly from a read error. V and J are TRBV7-9 and TRBJ1-4; TRBD1 agrees at 7 bases. The V gene's germline CDR1 is SEHNR and CDR2 FQNEAQ (reference sequence). The CDR3 consists of 15 residues. The CDR3 nucleotides are TGTGCCAGCAGTTTAGGGGGCATGGCTAATGAAAAACTGTTTTTT. It yields the protein CASSLGGMANEKLFF.

The rearrangement uses TRBV18 and TRBJ2-2, with D unresolved. This CDR3 spans 13 amino acids. CDR1 is KGHSH, CDR2 LQKENI, per germline. The germline V and J ends were trimmed by 3 bases and 4 bases, with 6 bases remaining between them. DNA of the CDR3: TGTGCCAGCTCACCTTACTCCACCGGGGAGCTGTTTTTT. It specifies CASSPYSTGELFF.

This clone was seen once. This chain joins TRBV5-1 and TRBJ2-2; the match to TRBD2 covers 8 bases. This CDR3 region has 16 residues. Germline lookup yields CDR1 SGHRS and CDR2 YFSETQ. The J segment lost 7 bases and the V segment lost 6 bases, leaving 14 bases of the junction unmatched. The CDR3 bases are TGCGCCAGCACCCCAGCGGGAGCGGCGGGAGGCGGGGAGCTGTTTTTT. This sequence encodes CASTPAGAAGGGELFF.

J is TRBJ1-5 and V is TRBV7-2; TRBD1 matches 8 bases. This CDR3 comprises 19 residues. Germline CDR1 is SGHTA and CDR2 is FQGNSA. Losses at the gene ends were 1 base for V and 0 bases for J; bases not matched to a gene: 11. CDR3 nucleotides: TGTGCCAGCAGCTTAGATCGTCGGGACAGGAGAGGTAGCAATCAGCCCCAGCATTTT. Its translation: CASSLDRRDRRGSNQPQHF. The full variable domain, its missing parts supplied by reference TRBV7-2 and TRBJ1-5, is GAGVSQSPSNKVTEKGKDVELRCDPISGHTALYWYRQSLGQGLEFLIYFQGNSAPDKSGLPSDRFSAERTGGSVSTLTIQRTQQEDSAVYLCASSLDRRDRRGSNQPQHFGDGTRLSIL.

This clone turned up a few times. Distinct nucleotide sequences in the sample also encode this CDR3. V and J are TRBV11-2 and TRBJ2-7; D is undetermined. CDR3 length: 11 amino acids. V was shortened by 4 bases and J by 2 bases, with 3 bases between the two germline ends. The V gene's germline CDR1 is SGHAT and CDR2 FQNNGV. The CDR3 is CASSSTYEQYF. In DNA form, the CDR3 reads TGTGCCAGCAGCTCCACCTACGAGCAGTACTTC.

CDR3 sequence: CASSLTRQGSSNQPQHF. CDR3 nucleotide sequence: TGTGCCAGCTCACTTACGAGACAGGGATCGAGCAATCAGCCCCAGCATTTT. The rearrangement joins TRBV18 to TRBJ1-5; 7 bases are a match to TRBD1. Germline lookup yields CDR1 KGHSH and CDR2 LQKENI. V shed 4 bases and J 1 base; nucleotides not matched to a gene: 10. The CDR3 is made up of 17 amino acids. Drawing the rest from reference TRBV18 and TRBJ1-5, the complete variable domain is NAGVMQNPRHLVRRRGQEARLRCSPMKGHSHVYWYRQLPEEGLKFMVYLQKENIIDESGMPKERFSAEFPKEGPSILRIQQVVRGDSAAYFCASSLTRQGSSNQPQHFGDGTRLSIL.

The V gene is TRBV24-1, the J gene TRBJ2-1; D might be TRBD2 (6 bases). The CDR3 contains 14 residues. Germline V gene lookup returns CDR1 KGHDR and CDR2 SFDVKD. V was shortened by 5 bases and J by 4 bases, with 11 bases between the two germline ends. CDR3 nucleotide sequence: TGTGCCACCAGTGTAAGGGAGGATTACAATGAGCAGTTCTTC. Translating gives CATSVREDYNEQFF.

This chain connects TRBV9 to TRBJ1-6; possible D gene TRBD1, 5 bases. The V end lost 0 bases, the J end lost 6 bases, and 7 bases lay between the germline ends. CDR3 length: 14 residues. Germline CDR1 SGDLS, CDR2 YYNGEE. The CDR3 DNA is TGTGCCAGCAGCGTAGAGGGGTTTAATTCACCCCTCCACTTT. This translates into CASSVEGFNSPLHF.

The rearrangement links TRBV5-1 to TRBJ2-1; D might be TRBD2 (5 bases). V lost 7 bases, J lost 4 bases, and 15 bases lay in between. This CDR3 has 14 residues. Germline V lookup: CDR1 SGHRS, CDR2 YFSETQ. The CDR3 protein is CASLSNSGYNEQFF. For the CDR3, the DNA is TGCGCCAGCCTCTCAAACAGCGGATACAATGAGCAGTTCTTC.

This sequence joins TRBV12-3 or TRBV12-4 and TRBJ1-3; TRBD1 might be the D (6 bases). The CDR3 has 13 residues. Trimming took 5 bases from V and 1 from J, leaving 6 bases between them. The CDR3 region has the DNA TGTGCCAGCAGTACAGGGTCTGGAAACACCATATATTTT. The encoded protein is CASSTGSGNTIYF.

The rearrangement links TRBV30 to TRBJ2-7, with a tentative D call TRBD2 (5 bases). CDR1 GTSNPN and CDR2 SVGIG come from the germline V gene (reference sequence). This CDR3 is built from 12 residues. Trimming pared 2 bases from V and 6 bases from J, leaving 11 bases between. CDR3 sequence reads: CAWSSTTLEQYF. As DNA, the CDR3 is TGTGCCTGGAGTTCGACTACTCTCGAGCAGTACTTC.

The V call is TRBV27, the J call TRBJ2-7; 12 bases line up with TRBD2. The junction had 1 base not matched to a gene; V was cut back by 3 bases and J by 4 bases. CDR1 and CDR2 from the germline V gene are MNHEY and SMNVEV (reference sequence). CDR3 length equals 14 residues. The CDR3: CASSLTSGSYEQYF. Written as DNA, the CDR3 is TGTGCCAGCAGTTTGACTAGCGGGAGTTACGAGCAGTACTTC.

This clone turned up a few times. The chain combines TRBV7-9 with TRBJ2-1; 7 nucleotides agree with TRBD2. CDR1 is SEHNR and CDR2 is FQNEAQ in the germline V gene (reference sequence). The CDR3 runs 15 residues. The trim removed 3 bases at V and 0 bases at J, leaving 2 bases unmatched. The chain's CDR3 is CASSFSGNSYNEQFF. CDR3 in DNA: TGTGCCAGCAGCTTCAGCGGGAACTCCTACAATGAGCAGTTCTTC.

This chain uses TRBV18 with TRBJ1-2; D not certain. The V end was cut by 1 base, the J end by 3 bases, with 12 bases between. This CDR3 has 15 amino acids. Germline V CDR1 and CDR2: KGHSH, LQKENI. The DNA of the CDR3 is TGTGCCAGCTCACCACGCGAGGGATCGGACTATGGCTACACCTTC. Translation: CASSPREGSDYGYTF.

The rearrangement joins TRBV6-5 to TRBJ1-6, with D tentatively TRBD1 (6 bases). V lost 6 bases and J 18 bases, leaving 12 bases between the germline ends. Germline loops: CDR1 MNHEY, CDR2 SVGAGI. The CDR3 contains 10 residues. The CDR3 loop reads CASRVDRYHF. In DNA, the CDR3 is TGTGCCAGCAGAGTAGACAGGTACCACTTT.

The J gene is TRBJ1-6, the V gene TRBV28; no firm D call. Deletions cut 1 base from V and 11 bases from J, with 9 bases between. Germline V gene data show CDR1 as MDHEN and CDR2 as SYDVKM. The length of the CDR3 is 13 residues. The CDR3 spells CASSLFWAPPLHF. DNA of the CDR3: TGTGCCAGCAGTTTATTCTGGGCTCCACCCCTCCACTTT.

This clone was recorded a few times. The CDR3 nucleotides read TGCGCCAGCAGCCAAGGGGGTGGACTAGCGCCTCCCTACGAGCAGTACTTC. This sequence encodes CASSQGGGLAPPYEQYF. This sequence joins TRBV4-1 and TRBJ2-7; 9 bases line up with TRBD2. With V trimmed by 1 base and J by 2 bases, 9 bases remained unmatched. Germline CDR1 reads MGHRA; CDR2 reads YSYEKL. The CDR3 contains 17 residues.

The chain uses TRBV28 and TRBJ1-6; maybe TRBD1 (6 bases). V was trimmed by 2 bases and J by 9 bases, leaving 11 bases between them. CDR3 length: 14 residues. CDR1 and CDR2 (germline): MDHEN, SYDVKM. CDR3 nucleotide sequence: TGTGCCAGCAGTTTAGCACAGGGTGGTTCACCCCTCCACTTT. This encodes CASSLAQGGSPLHF. The whole variable domain, filled in from reference TRBV28 and TRBJ1-6, reads DVKVTQSSRYLVKRTGEKVFLECVQDMDHENMFWYRQDPGLGLRLIYFSYDVKMKEKGDIPEGYSVSREKKERFSLILESASTNQTSMYLCASSLAQGGSPLHFGNGTRLTVT.

DNA for the CDR3: TGTGCCAGCAGCGCAGAGGCAGGGCTTGGGGAGACCCAGTACTTC. It is translated as CASSAEAGLGETQYF. This rearrangement joins TRBV9 to TRBJ2-5, with D possibly being TRBD1 (5 bases). The CDR3 covers 15 residues. Germline V lookup: CDR1 SGDLS, CDR2 YYNGEE. V lost 3 bases and J lost 5, with 17 bases in between.

The chain couples TRBV18 to TRBJ1-2, with D maybe TRBD1 (6 bases). CDR3 length: 15 amino acids. Germline values: CDR1 KGHSH, CDR2 LQKENI. The V end lost 6 bases, the J end lost 0 bases, and 14 bases lay between the germline ends. The CDR3 spells CASSPTGQSNYGYTF. Here the CDR3 DNA reads TGTGCCAGCTCCCCAACCGGACAGTCTAACTATGGCTACACCTTC.

The chain recombines TRBV7-9 with TRBJ2-6; tentative D call: TRBD1 (6 bases). V was pared by 5 bases and J by 4 bases, with 15 bases between. The CDR3 covers 16 residues. From germline, CDR1 is SEHNR and CDR2 FQNEAQ (reference sequence). CDR3 protein: CASSRNRATGANVLTF. For the CDR3, the DNA is TGTGCCAGCAGCCGTAACAGGGCTACAGGGGCCAACGTCCTGACTTTC.